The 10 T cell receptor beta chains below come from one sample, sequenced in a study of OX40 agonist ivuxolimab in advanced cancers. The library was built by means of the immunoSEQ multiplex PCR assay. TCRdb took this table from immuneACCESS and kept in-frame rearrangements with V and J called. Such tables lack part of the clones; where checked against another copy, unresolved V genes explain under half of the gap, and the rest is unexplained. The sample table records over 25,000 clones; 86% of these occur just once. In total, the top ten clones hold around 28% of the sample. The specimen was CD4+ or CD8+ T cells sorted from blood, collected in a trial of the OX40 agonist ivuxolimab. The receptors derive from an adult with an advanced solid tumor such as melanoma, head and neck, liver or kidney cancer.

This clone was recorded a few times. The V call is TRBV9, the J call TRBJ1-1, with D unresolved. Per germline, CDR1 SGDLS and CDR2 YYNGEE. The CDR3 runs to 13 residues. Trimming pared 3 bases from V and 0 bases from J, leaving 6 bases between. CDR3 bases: TGTGCCAGCAGCGCCTGGATGAACACTGAAGCTTTCTTT. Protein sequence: CASSAWMNTEAFF.

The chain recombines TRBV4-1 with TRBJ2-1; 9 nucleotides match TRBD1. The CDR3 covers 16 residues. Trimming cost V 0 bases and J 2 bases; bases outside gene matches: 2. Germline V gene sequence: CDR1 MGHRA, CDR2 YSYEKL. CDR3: CASSQEYRGPYNEQFF. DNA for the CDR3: TGCGCCAGCAGCCAAGAGTACAGGGGGCCCTACAATGAGCAGTTCTTC.

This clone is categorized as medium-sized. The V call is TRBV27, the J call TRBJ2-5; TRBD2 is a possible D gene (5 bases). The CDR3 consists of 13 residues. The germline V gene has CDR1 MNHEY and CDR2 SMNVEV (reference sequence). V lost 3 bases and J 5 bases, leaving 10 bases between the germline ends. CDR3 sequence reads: CASSFYREETQYF. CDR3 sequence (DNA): TGTGCCAGCAGTTTTTATAGGGAGGAGACCCAGTACTTC.

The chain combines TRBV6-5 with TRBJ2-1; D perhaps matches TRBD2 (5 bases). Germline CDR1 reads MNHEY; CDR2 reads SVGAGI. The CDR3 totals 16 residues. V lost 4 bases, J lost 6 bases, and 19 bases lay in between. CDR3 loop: CASSLLMLATGNEQFF. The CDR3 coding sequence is TGTGCCAGCAGTTTACTCATGCTAGCTACTGGCAATGAGCAGTTCTTC.

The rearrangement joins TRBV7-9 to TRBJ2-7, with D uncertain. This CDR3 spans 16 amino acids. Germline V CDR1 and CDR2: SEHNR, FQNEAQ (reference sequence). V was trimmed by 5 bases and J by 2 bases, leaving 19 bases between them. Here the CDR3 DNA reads TGTGCCAGCAGCACCCGTTCCTGGCTGACGACCTACGAGCAGTACTTC. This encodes CASSTRSWLTTYEQYF.

CDR3 DNA: TGTGCCAGCAGCTCGACAGGGACCTATTACGAGCAGTACTTC. Its translation: CASSSTGTYYEQYF. The chain has TRBV5-6 and TRBJ2-7; 7 nucleotides align to TRBD1. Germline trimming cut 3 bases from V and 4 bases from J; bases unmatched to any gene: 7. Germline CDR1 is SGHDT and CDR2 is YYEEEE. The CDR3 loop spans 14 amino acids.

The CDR3 DNA reads as TGTGCCAGCACCAGGACTAGCGGGGGAGTATACAATGAGCAGTTCTTC. It translates to CASTRTSGGVYNEQFF. The V gene is TRBV2, the J gene TRBJ2-1; the match to TRBD2 covers 13 bases. Germline CDR1 SNHLY, CDR2 FYNNEI. V trimming: 7 bases; J trimming: 4 bases; junction bases outside the gene matches: 7. This CDR3 spans 16 amino acids.

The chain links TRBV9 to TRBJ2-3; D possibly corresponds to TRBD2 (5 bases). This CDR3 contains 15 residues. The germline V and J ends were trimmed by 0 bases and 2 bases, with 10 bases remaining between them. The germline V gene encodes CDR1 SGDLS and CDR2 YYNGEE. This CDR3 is CASSVAGFDTDTQYF. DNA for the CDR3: TGTGCCAGCAGCGTAGCGGGATTCGACACAGATACGCAGTATTTT.

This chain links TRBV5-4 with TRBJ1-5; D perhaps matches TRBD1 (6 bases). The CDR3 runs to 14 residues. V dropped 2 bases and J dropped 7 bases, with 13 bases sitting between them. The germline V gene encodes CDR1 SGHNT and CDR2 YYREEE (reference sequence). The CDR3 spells CASSLKEGDQPQHF. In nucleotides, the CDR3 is TGTGCCAGCAGCTTAAAGGAGGGGGACCAGCCCCAGCATTTT.

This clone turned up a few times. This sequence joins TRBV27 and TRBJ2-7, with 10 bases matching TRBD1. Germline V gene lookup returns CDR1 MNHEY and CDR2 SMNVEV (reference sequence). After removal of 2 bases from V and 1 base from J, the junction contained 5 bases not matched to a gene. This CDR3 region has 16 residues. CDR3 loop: CASSLTPGQGSYEQYF. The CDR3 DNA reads TGTGCCAGCAGTTTAACACCGGGACAGGGGTCCTACGAGCAGTACTTC.